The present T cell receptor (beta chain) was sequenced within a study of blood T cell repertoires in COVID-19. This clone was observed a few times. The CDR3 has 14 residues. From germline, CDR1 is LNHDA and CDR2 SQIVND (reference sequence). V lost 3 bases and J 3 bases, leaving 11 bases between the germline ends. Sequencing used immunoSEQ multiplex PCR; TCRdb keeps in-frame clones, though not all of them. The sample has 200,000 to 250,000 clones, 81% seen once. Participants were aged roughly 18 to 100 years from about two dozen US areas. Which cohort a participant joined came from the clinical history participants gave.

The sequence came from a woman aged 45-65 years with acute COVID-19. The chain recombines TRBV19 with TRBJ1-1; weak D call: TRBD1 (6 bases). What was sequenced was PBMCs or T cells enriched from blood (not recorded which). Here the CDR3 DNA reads TGTGCCAGTAGTATGGCAGGGGTCGACACTGAAGCTTTCTTT. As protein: CASSMAGVDTEAFF.